This T cell receptor (beta chain) appears in the sequencing data of a study of Graves' ophthalmopathy and Graves' hyperthyroidism. General observations from the study: Blood was where most expanded thyroid clonotypes above 0.001 frequency also turned up.

In its sample, this clonotype was seen many times. Its antigen is undetermined. CDR1 SGHVS and CDR2 FQNEAQ come from the germline V gene. The ends were cut back, 2 bases at V and 5 bases at J, with 15 bases in the middle. The CDR3 loop spans 16 amino acids. TCR beta CDR3 regions were amplified from RNA transcripts. HTBI primers primed a first-round RT-PCR, and a second-round multiplex PCR followed. One entry per CDR3 protein, called by TCRdb with MiXCR from the multiplex PCR reads. The table lists around 1.1 million distinct CDR3 sequences, 36% of them singletons. The clonotype originates from an adult man with Graves' hyperthyroidism. The V and J genes are TRBV7-8 and TRBJ2-2; D is possibly TRBD1 (7 bases). Sequenced: peripheral blood or thyroid tissue (not recorded which). CDR3 nucleotides: TGTGCCAGCAGCTTATGGAGGAGGGGGCGGACCGGGGAGCTGTTTTTT. Translation: CASSLWRRGRTGELFF.